Given below is one TCR beta chain in context. Its target is unknown. Since a much larger clone is just one base distant, this may be a read error. A read error is likely, as this CDR3 ends without the conserved phenylalanine or tryptophan. This CDR3 has 14 residues. The junction had 6 bases not matched to a gene; V was cut back by 3 bases and J by 5 bases. Germline CDR1 and CDR2: SGHRS and YFSETQ. The data derive from a study of CD8+CD57+ T cells in acquired aplastic anemia. Study as a whole: Healthy donor sequencing depth: 9.5 million to 10.8 million CD4+, roughly 11 million CD8+ reads. Study findings and constraints: Overlap between patients and controls comprised about 30 CD8+ CDR3 sequences.

The template for TCR beta VDJ and CDR3 sequence profiling was genomic DNA. TCRdb re-derived calls from the reads in MiXCR, one entry per CDR3 protein. The data contain some 220,000 distinct CDR3 sequences, 34% of them seen just once; the ten biggest clones take up 0.95% to 1.2%. The sequenced material came from sorted CD4+, CD8+, or CD8+CD57+ T cells (not recorded which) from PBMCs. This chain joins TRBV5-1 and TRBJ2-7; 9 bases map to TRBD1. This TCR was recovered from a human donor in good health, serving as a control. Written as DNA, the CDR3 is TGCGCCAGCAGCTCTAGTACAGGGGGCGACGAGCAGTACCTC. Translated, it gives CASSSSTGGDEQYL.